In its sample, the clone carrying this T cell receptor beta chain was seen a few times. The antigen is not known. Trimming took 1 base from V and 4 from J; bases not matched to a gene: 6. The germline V gene encodes CDR1 SGHRS and CDR2 YFSETQ. The CDR3 is made up of 16 amino acids. This sample is drawn from a study of T cells in Graves' hyperthyroidism and ophthalmopathy. In the study overall: Peripheral blood was secured at the point of initial diagnosis, before any treatment. Study-level points and caveats: Blood also carried most thyroid clonotypes expanded above 0.001.

When hyperthyroidism was first diagnosed, the blood sample was taken, preceding any ophthalmopathy symptoms. The source material, RNA transcripts, was used to amplify TCR beta CDR3 regions. The HTBI set primed first-round TCR CDR3 RT-PCR. TCRdb reprocessed the multiplex PCR reads with MiXCR, giving one entry per CDR3 protein. This table holds around 700,000 distinct CDR3 sequences, under 20% found once. This receptor was taken from a woman between 50 and 59 years old with Graves' hyperthyroidism that later progressed to Graves' ophthalmopathy. Sequencing was carried out using blood. The J gene is TRBJ2-2, the V gene TRBV5-1, with 8 bases that match TRBD2. The DNA for the CDR3 is TGCGCCAGCAGCTTGTCCGGCCGGGGGGGCACCGGGGAGCTGTTTTTT. This sequence encodes CASSLSGRGGTGELFF.